This T cell receptor beta chain was obtained from a study of CD8+ T cells in alopecia areata. The CDR3 spans 13 residues. With V trimmed by 9 bases and J by 8 bases, 8 bases remained unmatched. CDR1 LNHNV and CDR2 YYDKDF come from the germline V gene (reference sequence). General observations from the study: Compared with mice, patients displayed less clear TCR sharing, possibly for HLA-related reasons. Across lesional scalp, and particularly alopecia totalis/universalis, clonality surpassed that of normal scalp. With one nonresponder, baseline CD8+ expansion's link to response remains uncertain. Among the cells sequenced in scalp samples are also the resident alphabeta T cells of normal skin.

Concerning this clone: Its cognate antigen is unknown.

RNA was isolated and reverse transcribed to cDNA, the sequencing template. The data were produced by immunoSEQ multiplex PCR, yet TCRdb's version contains in-frame clones alone and is incomplete. In the table there are fewer than 350,000 clones, roughly 60% of which are singletons. Specified treatment: oral pan-JAK inhibitor, 5-10 mg twice daily. The chain joins TRBV15 to TRBJ1-4; 8 bases are shared with TRBD1. The source of this sequence is a human donor with alopecia areata. This specimen was CD4+ T cells sorted from blood, taken at week 24, from a patient treated with tofacitinib. CDR3 in DNA: TGTGCCACGCCTGGACAGGGTGGGGAAAAACTGTTTTTT. Residues: CATPGQGGEKLFF.